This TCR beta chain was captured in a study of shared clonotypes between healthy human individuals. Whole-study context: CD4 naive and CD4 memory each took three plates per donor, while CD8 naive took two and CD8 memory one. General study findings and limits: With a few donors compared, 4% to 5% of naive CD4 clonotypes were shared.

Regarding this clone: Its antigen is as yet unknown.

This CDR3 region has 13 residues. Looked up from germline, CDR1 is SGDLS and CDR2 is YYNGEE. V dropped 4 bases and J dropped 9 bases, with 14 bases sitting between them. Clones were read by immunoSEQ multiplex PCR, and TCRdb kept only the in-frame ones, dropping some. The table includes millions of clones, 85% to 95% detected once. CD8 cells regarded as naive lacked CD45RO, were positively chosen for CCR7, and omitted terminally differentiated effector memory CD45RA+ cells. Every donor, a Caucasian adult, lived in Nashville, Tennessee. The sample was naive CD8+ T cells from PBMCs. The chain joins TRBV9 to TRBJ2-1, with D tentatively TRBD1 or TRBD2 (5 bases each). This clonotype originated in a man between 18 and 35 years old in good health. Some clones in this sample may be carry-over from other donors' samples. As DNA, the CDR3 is TGTGCCAGCAGCAACTTGGGGACCCTTGAGCAGTTCTTC. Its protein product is CASSNLGTLEQFF.